A selection of T cell receptor beta chains follows, all from one sample in a study of cytomegalovirus exposure and HLA in healthy donors. Sequencing was performed with immunoSEQ multiplex PCR; in TCRdb, only in-frame clones are kept and a portion is missing. The sample records about 160,000 clones, 85% being singletons. The sequenced sample consisted of PBMCs. These receptor sequences come from a boy under 10 years old in good health and CMV-seronegative. The CDR3 runs from the conserved cysteine through the conserved F or W. Each record gives: D gene, V gene, CDR3 length, clone size, J gene, CDR3 protein, CDR3 DNA. D genes are given only for firm matches. Where a row states a size, it is once, few, many or the class of an expanded clone; other rows omit it.

d_call: .; v_call: TRBV6-1; cdr3_length: 14; clone_size: once; j_call: TRBJ1-2; cdr3_aa: CASSERGYGLGYTF; cdr3_nt: TGTGCCAGCAGTGAGAGGGGGTATGGTCTTGGCTACACCTTC
d_call: .; v_call: TRBV6-6; cdr3_length: 15; clone_size: .; j_call: TRBJ2-3; cdr3_aa: CASSYSSGITDTQYF; cdr3_nt: TGTGCCAGCAGTTACTCGTCGGGGATCACAGATACGCAGTATTTT
d_call: .; v_call: TRBV29-1; cdr3_length: 12; clone_size: .; j_call: TRBJ1-2; cdr3_aa: CSVEASNYGYTF; cdr3_nt: TGCAGCGTTGAGGCCTCTAACTATGGCTACACCTTC
d_call: .; v_call: TRBV18; cdr3_length: 13; clone_size: few; j_call: TRBJ2-7; cdr3_aa: CASSPGHLYEQYF; cdr3_nt: TGTGCCAGCTCACCGGGACATCTATACGAGCAGTACTTC
d_call: .; v_call: TRBV28; cdr3_length: 12; clone_size: .; j_call: TRBJ1-1; cdr3_aa: CASSTGHREAFF; cdr3_nt: TGTGCCAGCAGTACCGGACACCGAGAAGCTTTCTTT
d_call: TRBD1; v_call: TRBV27; cdr3_length: 15; clone_size: few; j_call: TRBJ2-7; cdr3_aa: CASSFSPDRGHEQYF; cdr3_nt: TGTGCCAGCAGTTTTTCACCGGACAGGGGCCACGAGCAGTACTTC
d_call: .; v_call: TRBV27; cdr3_length: 13; clone_size: .; j_call: TRBJ1-1; cdr3_aa: CASSLSGRSEAFF; cdr3_nt: TGTGCCAGCAGTTTATCGGGCAGAAGTGAAGCTTTCTTT
d_call: TRBD2; v_call: TRBV7-9; cdr3_length: 15; clone_size: .; j_call: TRBJ2-1; cdr3_aa: CASSRTSGGGNEQFF; cdr3_nt: TGTGCCAGCAGCCGGACTAGCGGGGGGGGAAATGAGCAGTTCTTC
d_call: .; v_call: TRBV10-2; cdr3_length: 13; clone_size: .; j_call: TRBJ1-1; cdr3_aa: CASSPQGSTEAFF; cdr3_nt: TGCGCCAGCAGCCCCCAGGGGAGCACTGAAGCTTTCTTT
d_call: TRBD2; v_call: TRBV5-4; cdr3_length: 13; clone_size: .; j_call: TRBJ2-7; cdr3_aa: CASSGGLFYEQYF; cdr3_nt: TGTGCCAGCAGCGGGGGACTATTTTACGAGCAGTACTTC
d_call: TRBD1; v_call: TRBV15; cdr3_length: 15; clone_size: .; j_call: TRBJ2-5; cdr3_aa: CATSIGQGRLETQYF; cdr3_nt: TGTGCCACCAGCATCGGACAGGGTCGGTTAGAGACCCAGTACTTC
d_call: TRBD1; v_call: TRBV5-4; cdr3_length: 16; clone_size: .; j_call: TRBJ2-2; cdr3_aa: CASSFGDRVTTGELFF; cdr3_nt: TGTGCCAGCAGCTTTGGGGACAGGGTAACCACCGGGGAGCTGTTTTTT
d_call: TRBD2; v_call: TRBV19; cdr3_length: 16; clone_size: .; j_call: TRBJ2-2; cdr3_aa: CASSIRGSGGSGELFF; cdr3_nt: TGTGCCAGTAGTATCCGGGGTAGCGGGGGATCCGGGGAGCTGTTTTTT
d_call: .; v_call: TRBV5-6; cdr3_length: 15; clone_size: .; j_call: TRBJ1-1; cdr3_aa: CASSLPPARRTEAFF; cdr3_nt: TGTGCCAGCAGCTTGCCTCCGGCCCGGCGGACTGAAGCTTTCTTT
d_call: .; v_call: TRBV2; cdr3_length: 12; clone_size: .; j_call: TRBJ2-1; cdr3_aa: CASRILVDEQFF; cdr3_nt: TGTGCCAGCAGGATACTAGTGGATGAGCAGTTCTTC
d_call: TRBD2; v_call: TRBV7-3; cdr3_length: 14; clone_size: .; j_call: TRBJ2-3; cdr3_aa: CASSSAGGGDTQYF; cdr3_nt: TGTGCCAGCAGCTCAGCGGGAGGGGGGGATACGCAGTATTTT
d_call: .; v_call: TRBV6-1; cdr3_length: 13; clone_size: .; j_call: TRBJ1-5; cdr3_aa: CASMVRGGQPQHF; cdr3_nt: TGTGCCAGCATGGTCCGGGGTGGACAGCCCCAGCATTTT
d_call: .; v_call: TRBV28; cdr3_length: 12; clone_size: .; j_call: TRBJ2-7; cdr3_aa: CASRGISYEQYF; cdr3_nt: TGTGCCAGCCGGGGGATCTCCTACGAGCAGTACTTC
d_call: .; v_call: TRBV30; cdr3_length: 14; clone_size: once; j_call: TRBJ1-2; cdr3_aa: CACNQAKAFYGYTF; cdr3_nt: TGTGCCTGCAACCAGGCGAAGGCCTTCTATGGCTACACCTTC
d_call: .; v_call: TRBV6-4; cdr3_length: 16; clone_size: once; j_call: TRBJ2-1; cdr3_aa: CASSDSPAGTYNEQFF; cdr3_nt: TGTGCCAGCAGTGACTCCCCAGCAGGGACCTACAATGAGCAGTTCTTC
d_call: TRBD2; v_call: TRBV19; cdr3_length: 17; clone_size: .; j_call: TRBJ2-1; cdr3_aa: CAGSIGGLAGENNEQFF; cdr3_nt: TGTGCCGGTAGTATAGGGGGACTAGCGGGAGAAAACAATGAGCAGTTCTTC
d_call: TRBD1; v_call: TRBV28; cdr3_length: 12; clone_size: few; j_call: TRBJ2-1; cdr3_aa: CASWDRYNEQFF; cdr3_nt: TGTGCCAGCTGGGACAGGTACAATGAGCAGTTCTTC
d_call: TRBD2; v_call: TRBV9; cdr3_length: 18; clone_size: .; j_call: TRBJ2-3; cdr3_aa: CASSVGSPGGPGTDTQYF; cdr3_nt: TGTGCCAGCAGCGTAGGTTCCCCGGGAGGACCGGGGACAGATACGCAGTATTTT
d_call: TRBD2; v_call: TRBV27; cdr3_length: 15; clone_size: .; j_call: TRBJ2-1; cdr3_aa: CASSSRLASYNEQFF; cdr3_nt: TGTGCCAGCAGTTCCCGACTAGCCTCCTACAATGAGCAGTTCTTC
d_call: .; v_call: TRBV19; cdr3_length: 12; clone_size: .; j_call: TRBJ2-5; cdr3_aa: CASSIGTETQYF; cdr3_nt: TGTGCCAGTAGTATTGGCACAGAGACCCAGTACTTC
d_call: .; v_call: TRBV2; cdr3_length: 12; clone_size: .; j_call: TRBJ1-2; cdr3_aa: CASSSGVYGYTF; cdr3_nt: TGTGCCAGCAGTTCGGGTGTATATGGCTACACCTTC
d_call: TRBD2; v_call: TRBV28; cdr3_length: 18; clone_size: .; j_call: TRBJ2-7; cdr3_aa: CASSHGTAGLAGAGEQYF; cdr3_nt: TGTGCCAGCAGCCACGGGACAGCTGGACTAGCGGGAGCGGGCGAGCAGTACTTC
d_call: TRBD1; v_call: TRBV18; cdr3_length: 14; clone_size: .; j_call: TRBJ1-5; cdr3_aa: CASSWGTDNQPQHF; cdr3_nt: TGTGCCAGCTCTTGGGGGACAGACAATCAGCCCCAGCATTTT
d_call: .; v_call: TRBV5-1; cdr3_length: 16; clone_size: .; j_call: TRBJ2-1; cdr3_aa: CASSFGGELTYNEQFF; cdr3_nt: TGCGCCAGCAGCTTCGGGGGAGAGCTCACCTACAATGAGCAGTTCTTC
d_call: TRBD2; v_call: TRBV28; cdr3_length: 15; clone_size: .; j_call: TRBJ2-5; cdr3_aa: CASSLVAGGVETQYF; cdr3_nt: TGTGCCAGCAGTTTGGTAGCGGGGGGGGTAGAGACCCAGTACTTC
d_call: TRBD1; v_call: TRBV28; cdr3_length: 14; clone_size: .; j_call: TRBJ1-2; cdr3_aa: CASTSTGVIYGYTF; cdr3_nt: TGTGCCAGCACCTCGACAGGGGTGATCTATGGCTACACCTTC
d_call: .; v_call: TRBV5-1; cdr3_length: 16; clone_size: .; j_call: TRBJ2-7; cdr3_aa: CASSLGWTDSSYEQYF; cdr3_nt: TGCGCCAGCAGCTTGGGGTGGACAGATAGCTCCTACGAGCAGTACTTC
d_call: TRBD2; v_call: TRBV5-6; cdr3_length: 15; clone_size: .; j_call: TRBJ2-1; cdr3_aa: CASSLLSGEHNEQFF; cdr3_nt: TGTGCCAGCAGCTTGCTAAGCGGGGAGCACAATGAGCAGTTCTTC
d_call: TRBD2; v_call: TRBV25-1; cdr3_length: 15; clone_size: once; j_call: TRBJ2-7; cdr3_aa: CASSESGLAGTEQYF; cdr3_nt: TGTGCCAGCAGTGAATCTGGACTAGCGGGAACCGAGCAGTACTTC
d_call: TRBD2; v_call: TRBV7-7; cdr3_length: 18; clone_size: .; j_call: TRBJ2-1; cdr3_aa: CASSLAHPGTSFCNEQFF; cdr3_nt: TGTGCTAGCAGCTTAGCGCATCCAGGGACTAGCTTCTGCAATGAGCAGTTCTTC
d_call: .; v_call: TRBV4-1; cdr3_length: 16; clone_size: .; j_call: TRBJ1-5; cdr3_aa: CASSPGAGAYNQPQHF; cdr3_nt: TGCGCCAGCAGCCCTGGGGCGGGGGCCTACAATCAGCCCCAGCATTTT
d_call: TRBD2; v_call: TRBV5-1; cdr3_length: 15; clone_size: .; j_call: TRBJ2-5; cdr3_aa: CASSLSGLVLETQYF; cdr3_nt: TGCGCCAGCAGCTTGTCCGGACTAGTGTTGGAGACCCAGTACTTC
d_call: TRBD1; v_call: TRBV4-2; cdr3_length: 21; clone_size: .; j_call: TRBJ1-4; cdr3_aa: CASSQDQGFNLFRDRGEKLFF; cdr3_nt: TGTGCCAGCAGCCAAGATCAGGGATTTAATCTTTTCCGGGACAGGGGTGAAAAACTGTTTTTT
d_call: TRBD1; v_call: TRBV5-6; cdr3_length: 14; clone_size: .; j_call: TRBJ2-5; cdr3_aa: CASSRLGTEETQYF; cdr3_nt: TGTGCCAGCAGCCGATTAGGGACAGAAGAGACCCAGTACTTC
d_call: .; v_call: TRBV28; cdr3_length: 13; clone_size: .; j_call: TRBJ1-1; cdr3_aa: CASRDTGNTEAFF; cdr3_nt: TGTGCCAGCAGGGATACAGGAAACACTGAAGCTTTCTTT
d_call: TRBD1; v_call: TRBV6-1; cdr3_length: 13; clone_size: .; j_call: TRBJ2-1; cdr3_aa: CASSPKGGSGQFF; cdr3_nt: TGTGCCAGCAGTCCTAAAGGGGGCAGCGGGCAGTTCTTC
d_call: TRBD1; v_call: TRBV11-2; cdr3_length: 16; clone_size: .; j_call: TRBJ2-2; cdr3_aa: CASSSSGGFNTGELFF; cdr3_nt: TGTGCCAGCAGCTCCTCAGGGGGTTTTAACACCGGGGAGCTGTTTTTT
d_call: .; v_call: TRBV9; cdr3_length: 15; clone_size: once; j_call: TRBJ2-6; cdr3_aa: CASSAVSYGANVLTF; cdr3_nt: TGTGCCAGCAGCGCGGTGTCCTATGGGGCCAACGTCCTGACTTTC
d_call: TRBD2; v_call: TRBV5-4; cdr3_length: 14; clone_size: once; j_call: TRBJ2-7; cdr3_aa: CASSLGLAMDEQYF; cdr3_nt: TGTGCCAGCAGCTTGGGACTAGCTATGGACGAGCAGTACTTC
d_call: TRBD1; v_call: TRBV10-2; cdr3_length: 15; clone_size: .; j_call: TRBJ1-2; cdr3_aa: CASREPGQGYYGYTF; cdr3_nt: TGCGCCAGCAGGGAGCCGGGACAGGGGTACTATGGCTACACCTTC
d_call: .; v_call: TRBV29-1; cdr3_length: 14; clone_size: .; j_call: TRBJ2-1; cdr3_aa: CSVMGRGAYNEQFF; cdr3_nt: TGCAGCGTGATGGGCAGGGGGGCCTACAATGAGCAGTTCTTC
d_call: TRBD1; v_call: TRBV28; cdr3_length: 15; clone_size: .; j_call: TRBJ1-2; cdr3_aa: CASSLSGQGARGYTF; cdr3_nt: TGTGCCAGCAGTTTGTCGGGACAGGGGGCGCGGGGCTACACCTTC
d_call: TRBD2; v_call: TRBV7-8; cdr3_length: 15; clone_size: .; j_call: TRBJ2-3; cdr3_aa: CASSSSGGADDTQYF; cdr3_nt: TGTGCCAGCAGCTCTAGCGGGGGGGCCGACGATACGCAGTATTTT
d_call: TRBD1; v_call: TRBV18; cdr3_length: 16; clone_size: .; j_call: TRBJ1-4; cdr3_aa: CASSPAGRTGNEKLFF; cdr3_nt: TGTGCCAGCTCACCGGCCGGGAGGACAGGGAACGAAAAACTGTTTTTT
d_call: .; v_call: TRBV19; cdr3_length: 13; clone_size: .; j_call: TRBJ2-7; cdr3_aa: CASSTTPGAEQYF; cdr3_nt: TGTGCCAGTAGTACCACCCCGGGTGCCGAGCAGTACTTC
d_call: .; v_call: TRBV5-1; cdr3_length: 15; clone_size: .; j_call: TRBJ1-6; cdr3_aa: CASSLSGRWNSPLHF; cdr3_nt: TGCGCCAGCAGCCTTAGTGGGAGGTGGAATTCACCCCTCCACTTT
d_call: .; v_call: TRBV6-1; cdr3_length: 14; clone_size: .; j_call: TRBJ2-4; cdr3_aa: CASTPSQGTGIQYF; cdr3_nt: TGTGCCAGCACTCCTTCACAGGGAACGGGCATTCAGTACTTC
d_call: .; v_call: TRBV10-2; cdr3_length: 11; clone_size: once; j_call: TRBJ1-1; cdr3_aa: CASSYRAEAFF; cdr3_nt: TGCGCCAGCAGTTACAGGGCTGAAGCTTTCTTT
d_call: .; v_call: TRBV28; cdr3_length: 11; clone_size: .; j_call: TRBJ2-5; cdr3_aa: CASLIEETQYF; cdr3_nt: TGTGCCAGCTTAATCGAAGAGACCCAGTACTTC
d_call: .; v_call: TRBV30; cdr3_length: 16; clone_size: .; j_call: TRBJ1-1; cdr3_aa: CAWGGGKFIMNTEAFF; cdr3_nt: TGTGCCTGGGGGGGAGGGAAGTTCATCATGAACACTGAAGCTTTCTTT